Presented here are 32 T cell receptor beta chains from one specimen sequenced in a study of T cell repertoires in cytomegalovirus infection. These receptors lack a known antigen. A single record per CDR3 protein comes from TCRdb applying MiXCR to the reads. Of about 700,000 distinct CDR3 sequences in the sample, around 32% were seen once. Sequencing used cultured PBMCs, obtained from culture after CMV antigen stimulation. All receptors come from a human donor in good health (CMV status not recorded). Some clones in this sample may be carry-over from other donors' samples.

The CDR3 DNA follows: TGCAGTGCAAGAACCCTCCTACGGGGGTCTGGGGACACCGGGGAGCTGTTTTTT. Amino acid sequence: CSARTLLRGSGDTGELFF. This sequence joins TRBV20-1 and TRBJ2-2; D perhaps matches TRBD2 (6 bases). Trimming took off 6 bases at V and 3 bases at J, with 26 bases between the two ends. The CDR3 runs 18 residues. Germline assignment: CDR1 DFQATT and CDR2 SNEGSKA (reference sequence).

A few counts support this clonotype. The chain couples TRBV7-9 to TRBJ2-5; no clear D gene. V was shortened by 7 bases and J by 1 base, with 10 bases between the two germline ends. CDR1 is SEHNR, CDR2 FQNEAQ, per germline (reference sequence). CDR3 length: 13 amino acids. The CDR3 DNA sequence: TGTGCCAGCACCCGAGAGAGCCAAGAGACCCAGTACTTC. Translating it yields CASTRESQETQYF.

V and J are TRBV7-2 and TRBJ2-1; TRBD1 or TRBD2 may be the D gene (5 bases each). Germline V CDR1 and CDR2: SGHTA, FQGNSA. The CDR3 length is 15 residues. Trimming stripped 4 bases from V and 4 bases from J, with 14 bases between. The CDR3 DNA sequence: TGTGCCAGCAGCTCCAGGGACCCAGCTTACAATGAGCAGTTCTTC. Its protein product is CASSSRDPAYNEQFF.

This clonotype has at least ten counts. This chain connects TRBV7-2 to TRBJ2-3; 7 bases align to TRBD2. From germline, CDR1 is SGHTA and CDR2 FQGNSA. The V and J ends lost 5 bases and 0 bases, in that order; junction bases with no gene match: 11. The CDR3 loop spans 17 amino acids. The CDR3 DNA reads TGTGCCAGCAGCCCCAACTGGGACTATACTAGCACAGATACGCAGTATTTT. The encoded protein is CASSPNWDYTSTDTQYF.

This clonotype has ten or more counts. The chain joins TRBV7-9 to TRBJ1-4, with 10 bases fitting TRBD1. In germline, CDR1 is SEHNR, CDR2 FQNEAQ (reference sequence). V lost 2 bases and J lost 6; bases outside the gene matches: 6. The CDR3 loop spans 16 amino acids. The CDR3 DNA is TGTGCCAGCAGCTTAACGACCGGGACAGGGGATGAAAAACTGTTTTTT. Translating gives CASSLTTGTGDEKLFF.

This clonotype was seen a handful of times. The chain carries TRBV2 and TRBJ1-5, with D uncertain. This CDR3 has 14 residues. Deletions cut 3 bases from V and 4 bases from J, with 10 bases between. Germline loops: CDR1 SNHLY, CDR2 FYNNEI. DNA of the CDR3: TGTGCCAGCAGTGAGCGGACTCCAAATCAGCCCCAGCATTTT. Its translation is CASSERTPNQPQHF. Full variable domain (outside the CDR3, taken from reference TRBV2 and TRBJ1-5): EPEVTQTPSHQVTQMGQEVILRCVPISNHLYFYWYRQILGQKVEFLVSFYNNEISEKSEIFDDQFSVERPDGSNFTLKIRSTKLEDSAMYFCASSERTPNQPQHFGDGTRLSIL.

This sequence joins TRBV20-1 and TRBJ2-3; 13 nucleotides agree with TRBD2. Germline V CDR1 and CDR2: DFQATT, SNEGSKA (reference sequence). CDR3 length: 16 residues. Trimming at V came to 0 bases and at J to 5 bases, leaving 5 bases not matched to a gene. Written as DNA, the CDR3 is TGCAGTGCTAGAGAACTAGCGGGGGGGCCGGGAGATACGCAGTATTTT. Translated, it gives CSARELAGGPGDTQYF.

There are many counts of this clonotype. This chain links TRBV7-2 with TRBJ1-2; D may be TRBD1 (6 bases). The CDR3 contains 14 residues. Trimming pared 5 bases from V and 7 bases from J, leaving 17 bases between. Looked up from germline, CDR1 is SGHTA and CDR2 is FQGNSA. The CDR3 DNA reads as TGTGCCAGCAGCCAGCTACAGGGAGCAGGTGGCTACACCTTC. Translating it yields CASSQLQGAGGYTF.

The chain uses TRBV28 and TRBJ2-7; 8 nucleotides agree with TRBD1. Germline V gene data show CDR1 as MDHEN and CDR2 as SYDVKM. CDR3 length: 19 amino acids. V was clipped by 6 bases and J by 0 bases; unmatched bases: 19. In DNA form, the CDR3 reads TGTGCCAGCAGCCCAGCCCTGGGACAGGATTTAAGAGTCTCCTACGAGCAGTACTTC. The encoded protein is CASSPALGQDLRVSYEQYF.

V usage is TRBV19 and J usage is TRBJ2-1; 15 bases fit TRBD2. J gave up 4 bases and V 4 bases, and 8 bases lay outside the gene matches. The V gene's germline CDR1 is LNHDA and CDR2 SQIVND (reference sequence). There are 18 residues in the CDR3. The CDR3 region is CASSKRTSGGASYNEQFF. Written as DNA, the CDR3 is TGTGCCAGTAGTAAACGGACTAGCGGGGGGGCTTCGTACAATGAGCAGTTCTTC.

This sequence joins TRBV12-3 or TRBV12-4 and TRBJ2-3, with TRBD2 matching over 9 bases. After removal of 3 bases from V and 7 bases from J, the junction contained 8 bases not matched to a gene. This CDR3 contains 15 residues. CDR3: CASSFGPSGTNTQYF. The DNA for the CDR3 is TGTGCCAGCAGTTTCGGGCCTAGCGGGACGAATACGCAGTATTTT.

This clonotype was seen only a few times. V usage is TRBV7-9 and J usage is TRBJ1-1, with 8 bases matching TRBD1. In germline, CDR1 is SEHNR, CDR2 FQNEAQ (reference sequence). CDR3 length equals 13 residues. J was trimmed by 4 bases and V by 6 bases; bases with no gene match: 4. The DNA for the CDR3 is TGTGCCAGCAGATCCGGACAGGGCACTGAAGCTTTCTTT. This codes for CASRSGQGTEAFF.

The sample holds a few counts of this clonotype. The chain recombines TRBV6-2 or TRBV6-3 with TRBJ2-7; D not resolved. Germline lookup yields CDR1 MNHEY and CDR2 SVGEGT. Trimming shortened V by 8 bases and J by 5 bases, and 13 bases separated the two germline ends. This CDR3 comprises 12 residues. CDR3 in DNA: TGTGCCAGCGGAACGACGTACCACGAGCAGTACTTC. Residues: CASGTTYHEQYF.

The DNA for the CDR3 is TGTGCCAGCAGCTTACTCCGGGGGATCTACAATGAGCAGTTCTTC. It translates to CASSLLRGIYNEQFF. The rearrangement uses TRBV7-8 and TRBJ2-1; maybe TRBD2 (6 bases). Trimming pared 2 bases from V and 3 bases from J, leaving 11 bases between. The CDR3 has 15 residues. In germline, CDR1 is SGHVS, CDR2 FQNEAQ.

In this sample, this clonotype turned up a few times. The chain links TRBV6-1 to TRBJ2-1; possible D gene TRBD2, 7 bases. Trimming removed 5 bases at V and 5 bases at J, with 13 bases between. Looked up from germline, CDR1 is MNHNS and CDR2 is SASEGT. CDR3 size: 14 residues. The CDR3 DNA follows: TGTGCCAGCAGTCAGTGGGGGGGCAACAATGAGCAGTTCTTC. Encoded protein: CASSQWGGNNEQFF.

The chain carries TRBV11-2 and TRBJ2-5, with 9 positions matching TRBD1. J lost 2 bases, V lost 3 bases, and 4 bases had no gene match. The germline V gene encodes CDR1 SGHAT and CDR2 FQNNGV. The CDR3 covers 15 residues. The CDR3 bases are TGTGCCAGCAGCTTTTCCGGACAGGGGCAAGAGACCCAGTACTTC. Amino acids: CASSFSGQGQETQYF.

This clonotype was detected only a few times. V is TRBV20-1 and J is TRBJ2-5; no definite D call. Trimming took off 4 bases at V and 1 base at J, with 19 bases between the two ends. The germline CDR1 and CDR2 sequences are DFQATT and SNEGSKA (reference sequence). The CDR3 runs to 16 residues. This CDR3 reads CSATKITPWGQETQYF. CDR3 coding DNA: TGCAGTGCTACGAAGATCACCCCGTGGGGCCAAGAGACCCAGTACTTC.

The chain uses TRBV18 and TRBJ2-5; D gene ambiguous. This CDR3 spans 13 amino acids. The germline V gene encodes CDR1 KGHSH and CDR2 LQKENI. Trimming removed 0 bases at V and 4 bases at J, with 6 bases between. CDR3 sequence reads: CASSPPGSETQYF. The CDR3 nucleotides read TGTGCCAGCTCACCACCGGGATCAGAGACCCAGTACTTC.

The sample holds many counts of this clonotype. The chain links TRBV7-9 to TRBJ1-2; tentatively, D is TRBD1 (6 bases). V was cut by 5 bases and J by 9 bases, with 16 bases left in between. The germline gives CDR1 SEHNR, CDR2 FQNEAQ (reference sequence). This CDR3 has 13 residues. Here the CDR3 reads CASSPGAIGSYTF. The DNA for the CDR3 is TGTGCCAGCAGCCCGGGGGCCATTGGTAGCTACACCTTC.

This clonotype came up many times. The chain has TRBV7-2 and TRBJ2-3; 8 bases map to TRBD2. V lost 6 bases to trimming and J lost 0 bases; unmatched junction nucleotides: 2. The CDR3 is 14 residues long. CDR1 SGHTA and CDR2 FQGNSA come from the germline V gene. CDR3 in DNA: TGTGCCAGCAGACCGGGGGGGAGCACAGATACGCAGTATTTT. Its translation: CASRPGGSTDTQYF.

There are a few counts of this clonotype. The chain is built from TRBV12-3 or TRBV12-4 and TRBJ2-1, with D tentatively TRBD2 (6 bases). The CDR3 extends over 16 amino acids. Trimming shortened V by 6 bases and J by 7 bases, and 22 bases separated the two germline ends. CDR3 nucleotide sequence: TGTGCCAGCAGCCCATCGCGGGACTTTAGGTGGAATGAGCAGTTCTTC. Translated: CASSPSRDFRWNEQFF.

The J gene is TRBJ2-1, the V gene TRBV4-2; perhaps TRBD2 as D (6 bases). Trimming shortened V by 2 bases and J by 7 bases, and 21 bases separated the two germline ends. Germline V gives CDR1 LGHNA, CDR2 YNFKEQ. This CDR3 is 17 amino acids long. CDR3 sequence reads: CASSQTLLTGTRNEQFF. In nucleotides, the CDR3 is TGTGCCAGCAGCCAAACCCTACTAACCGGGACTCGGAATGAGCAGTTCTTC.

This clonotype was counted many times. The DNA for the CDR3 is TGTGCCAGCAGCTTAAGCAGGGTAGAAAAACTGTTTTTT. Translation: CASSLSRVEKLFF. The chain recombines TRBV7-2 with TRBJ1-4, with a possible D match to TRBD1 (5 bases). V was trimmed by 2 bases and J by 8 bases, leaving 9 bases between them. Germline V CDR1 and CDR2: SGHTA, FQGNSA. There are 13 residues in the CDR3.

This clonotype was picked up a small number of times. This chain uses TRBV30 with TRBJ2-3; a possible D gene is TRBD1 (6 bases). The CDR3 runs 13 residues. The ends were cut back, 1 base at V and 1 base at J, with 6 bases in the middle. The V gene's germline CDR1 is GTSNPN and CDR2 SVGIG (reference sequence). The CDR3 region is CAWSAGGTDTQYF. DNA of the CDR3: TGTGCCTGGAGTGCAGGGGGCACAGATACGCAGTATTTT. The variable domain in full, with the rest retrieved from reference TRBV30 and TRBJ2-3, is SQTIHQWPATLVQPVGSPLSLECTVEGTSNPNLYWYRQAAGRGLQLLFYSVGIGQISSEVPQNLSASRPQDRQFILSSKKLLLSDSGFYLCAWSAGGTDTQYFGPGTRLTVL.

This clonotype was detected a few times. The gene calls are TRBV5-1 and TRBJ2-3; D not certain. V dropped 0 bases and J dropped 6 bases, with 8 bases sitting between them. This CDR3 contains 13 residues. From germline, CDR1 is SGHRS and CDR2 YFSETQ. The CDR3 DNA reads as TGCGCCAGCAGCTTGGAGGCGGTGGATACGCAGTATTTT. Protein sequence: CASSLEAVDTQYF. The full variable domain, with the rest looked up from reference TRBV5-1 and TRBJ2-3, is KAGVTQTPRYLIKTRGQQVTLSCSPISGHRSVSWYQQTPGQGLQFLFEYFSETQRNKGNFPGRFSGRQFSNSRSEMNVSTLELGDSALYLCASSLEAVDTQYFGPGTRLTVL.

This clonotype occurred many times. The chain joins TRBV7-2 to TRBJ2-3; D unclear. V lost 7 bases to trimming and J lost 4 bases, with 12 bases between them. CDR1 SGHTA and CDR2 FQGNSA come from the germline V gene. The CDR3 runs 13 residues. The CDR3 loop is CASTPPPADTQYF. CDR3 DNA sequence: TGTGCCAGCACCCCCCCGCCGGCAGATACGCAGTATTTT. Using reference TRBV7-2 and TRBJ2-3 for the parts outside the CDR3, the full variable domain is GAGVSQSPSNKVTEKGKDVELRCDPISGHTALYWYRQSLGQGLEFLIYFQGNSAPDKSGLPSDRFSAERTGGSVSTLTIQRTQQEDSAVYLCASTPPPADTQYFGPGTRLTVL.

This clonotype has just one count. V and J are TRBV20-1 and TRBJ2-7; no reliable D call. Germline values: CDR1 DFQATT, CDR2 SNEGSKA (reference sequence). Trimming removed 5 bases at V and 3 bases at J, with 14 bases between. The CDR3 sequence is 13 residues long. The CDR3 spells CSARPGPSYEQYF. The CDR3 coding sequence is TGCAGTGCTCGTCCCGGACCAAGCTACGAGCAGTACTTC.

This rearrangement joins TRBV7-4 to TRBJ1-1; no definite D call. The CDR3 length is 14 residues. Deletions cut 5 bases from V and 3 bases from J, with 13 bases between. Germline CDR1 reads SGHVT; CDR2 reads SQSDAQ. DNA for the CDR3: TGTGCCAGCAGCCCACACTGGCCGCACACTGAAGCTTTCTTT. This sequence encodes CASSPHWPHTEAFF.

The table lists this clonotype with a count of one. This chain connects TRBV6-4 to TRBJ2-2; TRBD2 matches 8 bases. The germline V gene encodes CDR1 MRHNA and CDR2 SNTAGT. This CDR3 spans 17 amino acids. The junction had 14 bases not matched to a gene; V was cut back by 8 bases and J by 3 bases. Here the CDR3 reads CASAISGEGADTGELFF. As DNA, the CDR3 is TGTGCCAGCGCGATTAGCGGGGAAGGCGCGGACACCGGGGAGCTGTTTTTT.

Comment on this clonotype: A read error is likely here: a far larger clone is one base away. V usage is TRBV12-3 or TRBV12-4 and J usage is TRBJ1-3; D gene uncertain. The CDR3 runs 11 residues. V lost 7 bases, J lost 0 bases, and 1 base lay in between. This CDR3 reads CASNSGNTIYF. The CDR3 DNA is TGTGCCAGCAACTCTGGAAACACCATATATTTT.

This clonotype was counted ten times or more. The chain combines TRBV11-2 with TRBJ2-1, with 11 bases that match TRBD2. Germline CDR1 and CDR2: SGHAT and FQNNGV. The CDR3 is 16 residues long. Unmatched junction bases numbered 10, after V lost 5 bases and J lost 7 bases. The CDR3 DNA reads TGTGCCAGCAGCGTAAAGTCGATAGCGGGAGGGAATGAGCAGTTCTTC. Protein: CASSVKSIAGGNEQFF.

The DNA of the CDR3 is TGTGCCAGCAGGGAGGCGGGGATACGATCTGTGGAGCAGTACTTC. This translates into CASREAGIRSVEQYF. This sequence joins TRBV2 and TRBJ2-7; D is possibly TRBD2 (6 bases). Germline V gives CDR1 SNHLY, CDR2 FYNNEI. The CDR3 length is 15 residues. V shed 6 bases and J shed 7 bases, with 22 bases lying between them.